Described below is a single T cell receptor (beta chain) sequence and its context. The target antigen is unknown. Method: immunoSEQ multiplex PCR; TCRdb's copy keeps in-frame clones and lacks some. The data contain some 80,000 clones, approximately 83% of them singletons. This record belongs to a study of OX40 agonist ivuxolimab in advanced cancers. Study conclusions and caveats: Among T cells, CD8+ cells averaged more expanded clones than CD4+ cells.

The receptor was derived from an adult with an advanced solid tumor such as melanoma, head and neck, liver or kidney cancer. Source: CD4+ or CD8+ T cells sorted from blood, taken in a trial of the OX40 agonist ivuxolimab.

Here the CDR3 DNA reads TGTGCCAGCAGCTTCGACAGGGCGAATTCACCCCTCCACTTT. It encodes CASSFDRANSPLHF. The V and J genes are TRBV7-2 and TRBJ1-6, with TRBD1 identical over 7 bases. Trimming at V came to 3 bases and at J to 7 bases, leaving 3 bases not matched to a gene. The V gene's germline CDR1 is SGHTA and CDR2 FQGNSA. The CDR3 has 14 amino acids.